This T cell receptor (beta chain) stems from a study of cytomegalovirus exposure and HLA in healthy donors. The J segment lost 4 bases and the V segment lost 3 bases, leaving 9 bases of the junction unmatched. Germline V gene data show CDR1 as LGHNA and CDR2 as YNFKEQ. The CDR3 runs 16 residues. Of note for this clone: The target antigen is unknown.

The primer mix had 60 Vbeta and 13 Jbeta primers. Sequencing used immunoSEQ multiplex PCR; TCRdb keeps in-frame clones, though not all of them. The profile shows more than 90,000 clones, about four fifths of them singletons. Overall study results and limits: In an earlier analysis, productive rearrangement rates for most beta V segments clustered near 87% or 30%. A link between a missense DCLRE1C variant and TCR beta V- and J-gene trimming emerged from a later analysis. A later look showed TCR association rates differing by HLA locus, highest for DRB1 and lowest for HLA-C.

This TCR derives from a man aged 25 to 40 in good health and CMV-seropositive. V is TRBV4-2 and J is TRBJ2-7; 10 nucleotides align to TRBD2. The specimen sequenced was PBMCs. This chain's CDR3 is CASSHQNQRGGYEQYF. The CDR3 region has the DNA TGTGCCAGCAGCCACCAAAACCAGCGGGGGGGTTACGAGCAGTACTTC.